This T cell receptor (beta chain) was documented in a study of blood T cells in healthy people across ages. Study-level findings and limits: Samples with more naive T cells showed higher observed beta diversity. Unsorted PBMC material precluded a definitive naive versus antigen-experienced comparison. Diversity was higher, and naive CD4+ cells more numerous, in long-lived donors than in aged donors.

Germline CDR1 and CDR2: SGHDT and YYEEEE. The CDR3 is made up of 15 amino acids. With 2 bases clipped from V and 3 bases from J, the junction kept 7 bases outside the gene matches. Together with a sample-barcoded 5' primer, a J-beta primer mix was included in a second PCR lasting about 7 to 11 cycles. TCRdb ran MiXCR on the 5' RACE reads and lists one entry per CDR3 protein. The sample contains hundreds of thousands of distinct CDR3 sequences, roughly 26% of which appear only once. There were at least 5.5 micrograms of total RNA extracted from every sample. About this clonotype itself: As yet, its antigen is unknown.

This sequence was found in an elderly woman in good health. The chain recombines TRBV5-6 with TRBJ1-2; 7 bases are a match to TRBD1. Sequencing used blood. CDR3 region: CASSFITGADYGYTF. The CDR3 region has the DNA TGTGCCAGCAGCTTTATAACAGGGGCGGACTATGGCTACACCTTC. Complete variable domain (other parts from reference TRBV5-6 and TRBJ1-2): DAGVTQSPTHLIKTRGQQVTLRCSPKSGHDTVSWYQQALGQGPQFIFQYYEEEERQRGNFPDRFSGHQFPNYSSELNVNALLLGDSALYLCASSFITGADYGYTFGSGTRLTVV.